This T cell receptor beta chain was obtained from a study of T-cell reconstitution after alpha-beta-depleted transplantation in children. During its preparation, the TCRbeta library received unique molecular identifiers. TCRdb redid the calling of the PCR reads with MiXCR, one entry per CDR3 protein. The sample lists around 450,000 distinct CDR3 sequences; 16% were seen once. V shed 3 bases and J shed 7 bases, with 16 bases lying between them. Looked up from germline, CDR1 is SNHLY and CDR2 is FYNNEI. This CDR3 contains 15 residues. This clonotype has just a few counts. The material sequenced was PBMCs, mostly from graft donor cells, taken 360 days after TCRalphabeta/CD19-depleted stem cell transplant. The TCR was taken from a boy under two years old who had a stem cell transplant for Wiskott-Aldrich syndrome, so the T cells may come from the graft donor. The chain links TRBV2 to TRBJ2-1; possible D gene TRBD2, 6 bases. The CDR3 nucleotides read TGTGCCAGCAGTGAGGTAGGACTACCGGGGAATGAGCAGTTCTTC. Translated: CASSEVGLPGNEQFF.